A selection of T cell receptor beta chains follows, all from one sample in a study of blood T cells in healthy people across ages. TCRdb analysed the 5' RACE reads with MiXCR anew, one entry per CDR3 protein. Of about 1,800,000 distinct CDR3 sequences detected, 28% appear once; the ten largest clones hold less than 9.5%. What was sequenced was blood. These receptors were obtained from a woman aged 25 to 45 in good health. Each CDR3 is given with its conserved first and last residue. The D gene is left open where the match is weak. Size is omitted from some rows. Given values are once, few, many or a class for expanded clones.

>TRBD1|TRBV6-1|TRBJ1-4|15|-
CASMKSDRGIEKLFF
TGTGCCAGCATGAAATCGGACAGGGGGATAGAAAAACTGTTTTTT
>-|TRBV19|TRBJ1-1|14|-
CASSWAVMNTEAFF
TGTGCCAGTAGTTGGGCAGTTATGAACACTGAAGCTTTCTTT
>-|TRBV12-3/TRBV12-4|TRBJ2-7|14|-
CASSLLELSYEQYF
TGTGCCAGCAGTTTATTGGAGTTATCCTACGAGCAGTACTTC
>TRBD1|TRBV28|TRBJ1-4|15|-
CASTDQQGGRGKLFF
TGTGCCAGCACCGACCAACAGGGGGGTAGGGGAAAACTGTTTTTT
>-|TRBV7-9|TRBJ2-1|13|-
CVSSLTSYNEQFF
TGTGTCAGCAGCCTCACCAGCTACAATGAGCAGTTCTTC
>-|TRBV7-2|TRBJ2-7|13|many
CASSSTTRWEQYF
TGTGCCAGCAGCTCAACTACTAGATGGGAGCAGTACTTC
>-|TRBV29-1|TRBJ2-5|17|many
CSGVTGSPSRSQETQYF
TGCAGCGGGGTGACAGGTTCGCCAAGTAGATCGCAGGAGACCCAGTACTTC
>-|TRBV18|TRBJ2-7|14|many
CASSPDRSSYEQYF
TGTGCCAGTAGCCCTGACAGAAGCTCCTACGAGCAGTACTTC
>-|TRBV12-2|TRBJ1-2|13|-
CASRYYPSRGYTF
TGTGCAAGTCGTTATTATCCTTCTCGGGGCTACACCTTC
>-|TRBV5-1|TRBJ1-1|14|few
CASSLNEMNTEAFF
TGCGCCAGCAGCCTCAATGAAATGAACACTGAAGCTTTCTTT